Here is one T cell receptor beta chain with its context. The record originates from a study of blood T cell repertoires in COVID-19. There are 15 residues in the CDR3. Germline lookup yields CDR1 LNHDA and CDR2 SQIVND (reference sequence). The J segment lost 6 bases and the V segment lost 7 bases, leaving 10 bases of the junction unmatched. Measured with immunoSEQ multiplex PCR; TCRdb has only the in-frame clones, and not every one. The table has 200,000 to 250,000 clones, approximately 86% seen once. Sequenced material: peripheral blood. The genes are TRBV19 and TRBJ2-1; 9 bases map to TRBD2. The receptor comes from an elderly man with acute or convalescent COVID-19. CDR3 bases: TGTGCCAGTACGCAGGGCGGGAGGGCCGTCAATGAGCAGTTCTTC. Translation: CASTQGGRAVNEQFF.